One sample yielded the 15 T cell receptor beta chains listed below, sequenced in a study of cytomegalovirus exposure and HLA in healthy donors. Libraries were prepared by immunoSEQ multiplex PCR; TCRdb keeps only in-frame clonotypes and omits some of them. This sample has hundreds of thousands of clones; just over 85% occur once, and the top ten carry 0.8% to 0.85%. Sequences were obtained from PBMCs. These receptors all stem from a woman aged 18-29 years in good health and CMV-seronegative.

The V call is TRBV28, the J call TRBJ1-5; 8 nucleotides agree with TRBD1. Trimming took 4 bases from V and 2 from J; bases not matched to a gene: 7. Germline V gene sequence: CDR1 MDHEN, CDR2 SYDVKM. The CDR3 contains 16 residues. As DNA, the CDR3 is TGTGCCAGCAGTTCCTGGACAGGGCAACGCAATCAGCCCCAGCATTTT. Its translation is CASSSWTGQRNQPQHF.

The rearrangement links TRBV2 to TRBJ1-2, with D unresolved. Trimming removed 3 bases at V and 2 bases at J, with 4 bases between. Germline values: CDR1 SNHLY, CDR2 FYNNEI. The CDR3 is made up of 12 amino acids. This CDR3 reads CASSEGNYGYTF. DNA for the CDR3: TGTGCCAGCAGTGAGGGCAACTATGGCTACACCTTC.

The rearrangement uses TRBV27 and TRBJ2-5; TRBD2 matches at 10 bases. Germline CDR1 is MNHEY and CDR2 is SMNVEV (reference sequence). The length of the CDR3 is 15 residues. The V gene end was trimmed by 2 bases and the J gene end by 4 bases; junction bases not matched to a gene: 4. The CDR3 DNA follows: TGTGCCAGCAGTTTAAGCGGGAGGGCCCGAGAGACCCAGTACTTC. It specifies CASSLSGRARETQYF.

This rearrangement joins TRBV11-2 to TRBJ1-5; D is uncertain. The CDR3 totals 14 residues. The V gene's germline CDR1 is SGHAT and CDR2 FQNNGV. The V end lost 5 bases, the J end lost 7 bases, and 15 bases lay between the germline ends. Here the CDR3 reads CASSPDRTGQPQHF. CDR3 sequence (DNA): TGTGCCAGCAGCCCCGACCGGACGGGGCAGCCCCAGCATTTT.

This chain uses TRBV27 with TRBJ2-3; TRBD2 matches at 9 bases. The germline V gene has CDR1 MNHEY and CDR2 SMNVEV (reference sequence). The CDR3 contains 15 residues. With 6 bases clipped from V and 3 bases from J, the junction kept 7 bases outside the gene matches. CDR3 in DNA: TGTGCCAGCAGCCATAGCGGGAGTGGGACAGATACGCAGTATTTT. This translates into CASSHSGSGTDTQYF.

The V gene is TRBV6-5, the J gene TRBJ2-1; D call uncertain. CDR3 length equals 15 residues. Looked up from germline, CDR1 is MNHEY and CDR2 is SVGAGI. The V gene lost 5 bases and the J gene lost 2 bases, with 13 bases spanning the gap. Written as DNA, the CDR3 is TGTGCCAGCAGTCCCGGCTCAGGTACCTACAATGAGCAGTTCTTC. This gives the protein CASSPGSGTYNEQFF.

The J gene is TRBJ2-1, the V gene TRBV5-1; 13 bases align to TRBD2. Germline V lookup: CDR1 SGHRS, CDR2 YFSETQ. V shed 1 base and J 7 bases; nucleotides not matched to a gene: 5. The CDR3 has 16 amino acids. The CDR3 sequence: CASSLTGTSGENEQFF. The DNA of the CDR3 is TGCGCCAGCAGCTTGACCGGGACTAGCGGGGAAAATGAGCAGTTCTTC.

Here the CDR3 reads CASSPKVGALGEQYF. CDR3 nucleotide sequence: TGTGCCAGCAGTCCCAAGGTGGGAGCCCTGGGGGAGCAGTACTTC. This sequence joins TRBV28 and TRBJ2-7, with a possible D match to TRBD2 (5 bases). This CDR3 spans 15 amino acids. V lost 5 bases, J lost 7 bases, and 21 bases lay in between. Germline assignment: CDR1 MDHEN and CDR2 SYDVKM. The complete variable domain, with remaining parts taken from reference TRBV28 and TRBJ2-7, reads DVKVTQSSRYLVKRTGEKVFLECVQDMDHENMFWYRQDPGLGLRLIYFSYDVKMKEKGDIPEGYSVSREKKERFSLILESASTNQTSMYLCASSPKVGALGEQYFGPGTRLTVT.

V is TRBV29-1 and J is TRBJ2-1; 7 nucleotides align to TRBD1. The CDR3 runs to 13 residues. The junction had 5 bases not matched to a gene; V was cut back by 4 bases and J by 5 bases. CDR1 SQVTM and CDR2 ANQGSEA come from the germline V gene. The CDR3 sequence: CSVVPDRDNEQFF. In nucleotides, the CDR3 is TGCAGCGTTGTACCCGACAGGGACAATGAGCAGTTCTTC.

The chain recombines TRBV9 with TRBJ2-3, with D maybe TRBD2 (6 bases). CDR1 SGDLS and CDR2 YYNGEE come from the germline V gene. V shed 3 bases and J shed 4 bases, with 12 bases lying between them. The CDR3 totals 14 residues. CDR3 DNA sequence: TGTGCCAGCAGCGCCGGGGGAATCGCAGATACGCAGTATTTT. Encoded protein: CASSAGGIADTQYF.

This chain joins TRBV6-1 and TRBJ2-5; D perhaps matches TRBD1 (5 bases). V lost 6 bases, J lost 2 bases, and 10 bases lay in between. The CDR3 extends over 13 amino acids. Germline V gives CDR1 MNHNS, CDR2 SASEGT. CDR3 in DNA: TGTGCCAGCAGCGGCCGACAGCAAGAGACCCAGTACTTC. Translation gives CASSGRQQETQYF.

The V call is TRBV27, the J call TRBJ1-2; 11 bases agree with TRBD1. Unmatched junction bases numbered 3, after V lost 2 bases and J lost 7 bases. The CDR3 has 14 amino acids. Per germline, CDR1 MNHEY and CDR2 SMNVEV (reference sequence). This chain's CDR3 is CASSLRTGGFGYTF. CDR3 sequence (DNA): TGTGCCAGCAGTTTACGGACAGGGGGCTTTGGCTACACCTTC.

This sequence joins TRBV28 and TRBJ1-1, with a possible D match to TRBD1 (6 bases). CDR1 and CDR2 (germline): MDHEN, SYDVKM. The V and J ends lost 5 bases and 4 bases respectively, with 17 bases between them. This CDR3 comprises 15 residues. CDR3 in DNA: TGTGCCAGCAGTGCACCCACAGGGCCTACCACTGAAGCTTTCTTT. It yields the protein CASSAPTGPTTEAFF.

V is TRBV23-1 and J is TRBJ2-7, with D unresolved. TRBV23-1 is known as an ORF, though its function is uncertain. The CDR3 covers 12 residues. V lost 2 bases and J lost 3, with 5 bases in between. Here the CDR3 reads CASSQEYYEQYF. The CDR3 region has the DNA TGCGCCAGCAGTCAAGAGTACTACGAGCAGTACTTC.

V is TRBV7-6 and J is TRBJ2-7; D gene uncertain. V dropped 3 bases and J dropped 0 bases, with 15 bases sitting between them. The germline CDR1 and CDR2 sequences are SGHVS and FNYEAQ. CDR3 length equals 16 residues. The CDR3 reads CASSFDVEPSSYEQYF. The DNA of the CDR3 is TGTGCCAGCAGCTTCGACGTGGAGCCCAGCTCCTACGAGCAGTACTTC.